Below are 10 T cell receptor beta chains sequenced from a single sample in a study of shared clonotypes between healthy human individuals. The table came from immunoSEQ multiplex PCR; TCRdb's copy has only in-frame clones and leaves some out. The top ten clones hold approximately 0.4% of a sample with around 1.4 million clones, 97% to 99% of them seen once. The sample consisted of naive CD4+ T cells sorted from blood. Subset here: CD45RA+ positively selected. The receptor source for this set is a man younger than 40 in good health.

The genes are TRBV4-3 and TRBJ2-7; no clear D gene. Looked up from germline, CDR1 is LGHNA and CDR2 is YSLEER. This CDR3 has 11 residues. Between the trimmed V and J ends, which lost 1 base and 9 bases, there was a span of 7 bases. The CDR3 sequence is CASSQGDVQYF. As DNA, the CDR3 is TGCGCCAGCAGCCAAGGGGATGTGCAGTACTTC.

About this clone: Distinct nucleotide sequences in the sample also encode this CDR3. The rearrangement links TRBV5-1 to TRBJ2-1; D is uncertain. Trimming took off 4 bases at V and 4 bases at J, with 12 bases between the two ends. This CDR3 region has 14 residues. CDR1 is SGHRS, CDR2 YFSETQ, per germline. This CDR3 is CASSPEGRYNEQFF. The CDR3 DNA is TGCGCCAGCAGCCCGGAAGGACGGTACAATGAGCAGTTCTTC.

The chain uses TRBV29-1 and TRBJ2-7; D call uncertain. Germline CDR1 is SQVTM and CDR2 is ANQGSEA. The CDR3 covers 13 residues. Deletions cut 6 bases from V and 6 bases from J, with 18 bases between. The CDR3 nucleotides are TGCAGCGTGCGATCCAACCTCCTATCCGAGCAGTACTTC. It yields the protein CSVRSNLLSEQYF.

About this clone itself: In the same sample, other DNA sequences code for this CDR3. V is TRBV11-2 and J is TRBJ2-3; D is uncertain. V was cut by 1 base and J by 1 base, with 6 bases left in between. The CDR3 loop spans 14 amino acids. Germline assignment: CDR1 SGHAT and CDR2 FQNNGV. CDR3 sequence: CASSLVGGTDTQYF. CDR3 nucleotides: TGTGCCAGCAGCTTAGTCGGCGGCACAGATACGCAGTATTTT. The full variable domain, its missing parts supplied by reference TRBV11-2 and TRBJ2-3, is EAGVAQSPRYKIIEKRQSVAFWCNPISGHATLYWYQQILGQGPKLLIQFQNNGVVDDSQLPKDRFSAERLKGVDSTLKIQPAKLEDSAVYLCASSLVGGTDTQYFGPGTRLTVL.

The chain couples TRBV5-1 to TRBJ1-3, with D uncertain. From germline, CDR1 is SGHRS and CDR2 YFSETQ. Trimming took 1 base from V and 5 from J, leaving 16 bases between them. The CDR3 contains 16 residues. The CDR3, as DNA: TGCGCCAGCAGCTTGTTCAGGCCAAAGCTAAGAAACACCATATATTTT. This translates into CASSLFRPKLRNTIYF.

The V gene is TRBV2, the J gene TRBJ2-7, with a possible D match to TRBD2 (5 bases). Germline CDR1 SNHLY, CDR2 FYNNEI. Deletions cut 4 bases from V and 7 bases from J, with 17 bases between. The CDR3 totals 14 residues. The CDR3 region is CASSAGVGLGEQYF. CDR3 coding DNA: TGTGCCAGCAGTGCCGGAGTTGGACTCGGGGAGCAGTACTTC. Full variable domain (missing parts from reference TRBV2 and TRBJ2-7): EPEVTQTPSHQVTQMGQEVILRCVPISNHLYFYWYRQILGQKVEFLVSFYNNEISEKSEIFDDQFSVERPDGSNFTLKIRSTKLEDSAMYFCASSAGVGLGEQYFGPGTRLTVT.

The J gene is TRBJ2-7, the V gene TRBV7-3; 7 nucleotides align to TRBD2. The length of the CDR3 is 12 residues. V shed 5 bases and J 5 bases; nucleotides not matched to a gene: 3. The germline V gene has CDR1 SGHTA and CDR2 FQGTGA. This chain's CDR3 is CASSVSGDEQYF. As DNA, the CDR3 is TGTGCCAGCAGCGTAAGCGGGGACGAGCAGTACTTC.

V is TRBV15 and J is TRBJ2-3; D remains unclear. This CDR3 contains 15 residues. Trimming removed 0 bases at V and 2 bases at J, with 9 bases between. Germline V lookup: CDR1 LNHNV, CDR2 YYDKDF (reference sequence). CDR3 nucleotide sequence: TGTGCCACCAGCAGAGATGGAACTCTCACAGATACGCAGTATTTT. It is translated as CATSRDGTLTDTQYF.

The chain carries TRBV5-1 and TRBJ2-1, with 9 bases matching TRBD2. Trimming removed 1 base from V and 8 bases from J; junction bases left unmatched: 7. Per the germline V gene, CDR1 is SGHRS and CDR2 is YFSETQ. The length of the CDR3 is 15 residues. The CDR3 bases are TGCGCCAGCAGCTTGCGCGGGAGGGCCACCGATGAGCAGTTCTTC. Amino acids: CASSLRGRATDEQFF.

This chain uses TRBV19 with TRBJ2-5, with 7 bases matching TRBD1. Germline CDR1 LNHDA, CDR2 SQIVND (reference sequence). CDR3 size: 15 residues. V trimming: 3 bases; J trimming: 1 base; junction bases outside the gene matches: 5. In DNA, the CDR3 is TGTGCCAGTAGTATCGGGACAGTTCTCCAAGAGACCCAGTACTTC. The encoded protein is CASSIGTVLQETQYF.